A selection of T cell receptor beta chains follows, all from one sample in a study of OX40 agonist ivuxolimab in advanced cancers. Some clones are missing from TCRdb's copy, which holds only in-frame ones; the method was immunoSEQ multiplex PCR. The profile shows approximately 79,000 clones, approximately 86% of them singletons. The specimen comprised CD4+ or CD8+ T cells sorted from blood, sampled in a trial of the OX40 agonist ivuxolimab. The receptors shown here come from an adult with an advanced solid tumor such as melanoma, head and neck, liver or kidney cancer. The CDR3 runs from the conserved cysteine through the conserved F or W. A D gene is named only where the DNA matches it firmly. Clone size appears in some rows only: once, few, many, or a class for an expanded clone.

TRBJ1-1,TRBV18,.,.,CASSLSGENTEAFF,TGTGCCAGCTCACTATCCGGGGAGAACACTGAAGCTTTCTTT
TRBJ2-1,TRBV5-4,TRBD2,.,CASRQDLAGDWDEQFF,TGTGCCAGCAGGCAGGACCTAGCGGGTGACTGGGATGAGCAGTTCTTC
TRBJ2-3,TRBV7-8,.,.,CASSLYGRGLSTDTQYF,TGTGCCAGCAGCTTATATGGGCGGGGACTTAGCACAGATACGCAGTATTTT
TRBJ2-6,TRBV7-2,.,.,CASSRNSRGSGANVLTF,TGTGCCAGCAGCCGGAATTCCAGGGGCTCTGGGGCCAACGTCCTGACTTTC
TRBJ2-3,TRBV7-3,.,.,CASSFGGDTQYF,TGTGCCAGCAGCTTTGGCGGAGATACGCAGTATTTT
TRBJ2-2,TRBV19,TRBD1,.,CASSGTANTGELFF,TGTGCCAGTAGTGGGACAGCGAACACCGGGGAGCTGTTTTTT
TRBJ1-6,TRBV28,.,few,CASSDNGYSPLHF,TGTGCCAGCAGTGACAACGGGTATTCACCCCTCCACTTT
TRBJ1-3,TRBV19,.,.,CASSLPRENSGNTIYF,TGTGCCAGTAGTCTCCCCAGGGAAAACTCTGGAAACACCATATATTTT
TRBJ1-3,TRBV14,.,.,CASSDYDRGWGLTVRAGNTIYF,TGTGCCAGCAGCGACTATGACCGTGGTTGGGGCCTGACGGTACGAGCTGGAAACACCATATATTTT
TRBJ1-6,TRBV4-1,.,.,CASSPWESYNSPLHF,TGCGCCAGCAGCCCATGGGAGTCCTATAATTCACCCCTCCACTTT
TRBJ1-5,TRBV19,.,.,CASSIERDRGNQPQHF,TGTGCCAGTAGTATAGAACGGGATAGGGGCAATCAGCCCCAGCATTTT
TRBJ1-1,TRBV28,.,.,CASSLTAFF,TGTGCCAGCAGTTTGACCGCTTTCTTT
TRBJ1-6,TRBV18,TRBD1,.,CASSPPGQGGTLHF,TGTGCCAGCTCACCTCCGGGACAGGGGGGAACCCTCCACTTT
TRBJ2-3,TRBV12-5,.,.,CASGSDSTDTQYF,TGTGCTAGTGGCTCCGACAGCACAGATACGCAGTATTTT
TRBJ2-2,TRBV5-4,.,.,CASSGRTVNTGELFF,TGTGCCAGCAGCGGCCGGACGGTGAACACCGGGGAGCTGTTTTTT
TRBJ2-5,TRBV21-1,.,.,CASSKDTGSGEQYF,TGTGCCAGCAGCAAAGATACGGGATCCGGAGAGCAGTACTTC
TRBJ2-7,TRBV6-6,.,.,CASLREEQYF,TGTGCCAGCCTAAGGGAAGAGCAGTACTTC
TRBJ2-3,TRBV4-3,.,.,CASSEVGRTDTQYF,TGCGCCAGCAGCGAAGTGGGCCGCACAGATACGCAGTATTTT
TRBJ1-4,TRBV7-2,.,once,CASSSSTLNEKLFF,TGTGCCAGCAGCTCGAGTACCTTAAATGAAAAACTGTTTTTT
TRBJ2-6,TRBV18,.,.,CASSPAGANVLTF,TGTGCCAGCTCACCCGCCGGGGCCAACGTCCTGACTTTC
TRBJ1-5,TRBV19,.,few,CASSIGGGVQPQHF,TGTGCCAGTAGTATAGGCGGAGGAGTTCAGCCCCAGCATTTT
TRBJ1-1,TRBV10-3,.,many,CAISDPDKDKVAFF,TGTGCCATCAGTGATCCAGACAAAGACAAGGTAGCTTTCTTT
TRBJ2-3,TRBV5-1,.,once,CASSLGADTQYF,TGCGCCAGCAGCTTGGGAGCAGATACGCAGTATTTT
TRBJ2-5,TRBV7-9,TRBD1,.,CASSPRPTGGAGETQYF,TGTGCCAGCAGCCCCCGACCGACAGGGGGCGCAGGGGAGACCCAGTACTTC
TRBJ2-5,TRBV7-2,.,.,CASSLVGGGETQYF,TGTGCCAGCAGCTTAGTCGGCGGTGGGGAGACCCAGTACTTC
TRBJ1-5,TRBV2,.,.,CASSEGLPNQPQHF,TGTGCCAGCAGTGAAGGACTCCCCAATCAGCCCCAGCATTTT
TRBJ1-6,TRBV4-1,.,few,CASSHEKGAPSPLHF,TGCGCCAGCAGCCACGAAAAAGGAGCCCCATCACCCCTCCACTTT
TRBJ2-3,TRBV4-3,.,.,CASSQGQGSTDTQYF,TGCGCCAGCAGCCAAGGACAAGGAAGCACAGATACGCAGTATTTT
TRBJ1-6,TRBV21-1,.,few,CASSKGRDSASPLHF,TGTGCCAGCAGCAAAGGTAGGGATTCGGCTTCACCCCTCCACTTT
TRBJ2-7,TRBV6-5,.,.,CASGPHNYEQYF,TGTGCCAGCGGGCCGCACAACTACGAGCAGTACTTC
TRBJ2-7,TRBV6-6,.,.,CASHNQGGNEQYF,TGTGCCAGCCACAACCAGGGGGGAAACGAGCAGTACTTC
TRBJ2-3,TRBV5-6,TRBD2,once,CASSLRLAGGLDTQYF,TGTGCCAGCAGCTTGCGACTAGCGGGGGGGCTGGATACGCAGTATTTT
TRBJ1-5,TRBV6-6,.,once,CASSPEGPFNQPQHF,TGTGCCAGCAGCCCTGAGGGTCCGTTCAATCAGCCCCAGCATTTT
TRBJ2-1,TRBV4-3,.,.,CASSQEGRPYNEQFF,TGCGCCAGCAGCCAGGAAGGGAGGCCTTACAATGAGCAGTTCTTC